The clone carrying this TCR beta chain was observed once. The antigen remains unidentified. TCRdb itself ran the 5' RACE reads through MiXCR, one entry per CDR3 protein. The sample lists 380,000 or so distinct CDR3 sequences, 14% occurring once. The data stem from a study of T-cell memory formation after mild COVID-19. Study overall: Largely, the TCR clusters proved donor specific. Notes on the study in general: CD8+ contracting clones occupied EMRA, while CD4+ ones occupied mainly CM and EM. Later expanders leaned CD4+, whereas clones that contracted between day 15 and 85 were balanced CD4/CD8. Some responding clones appeared in pre-infection memory, suggesting cross-reactive memory joined.

Trimming took 0 bases from V and 4 from J, leaving 3 bases between them. Germline V gene lookup returns CDR1 LNHNV and CDR2 YYDKDF (reference sequence). The CDR3 contains 12 residues. The receptor comes from a man between 18 and 35 years old who had mild COVID-19 (a few samples of this study predate the infection). Cell type and time point are not known. Sequencing input: PBMCs or a T cell subset sorted from them (not recorded which). The V and J genes are TRBV15 and TRBJ1-2; D is unresolved. The CDR3 loop is CATSRDAYGYTF. For the CDR3, the DNA is TGTGCCACCAGCAGAGACGCCTATGGCTACACCTTC.